The TCR beta chain described here comes from a study of CD8 T cells in Susac syndrome. General study results and limits: It was acknowledged in the study that the number of individuals who were included in its TCR sequencing and HLA analysis was relatively small.

Sequencing targeted TCR beta in T cells from blood (CD8+ and CD4+). It was with random hexamers that about 0.45 to 1 ug RNA was reverse transcribed. The amplification used immunoSEQ multiplex PCR on TCR beta CDR3; it spanned 54 Vbeta and 13 Jbeta. From the immunoSEQ multiplex PCR reads, TCRdb called clonotypes with MiXCR, one entry per CDR3 protein. The top ten hold 0.084% of the sample, which has around 140,000 distinct CDR3 sequences, approximately 94% seen once. In the case of this clonotype: Its antigen is not identified.

V trimming: 6 bases; J trimming: 3 bases; junction bases outside the gene matches: 4. CDR3 length: 13 residues. The sequenced sample consisted of CD4+ T cells from PBMCs. V is TRBV12-3 or TRBV12-4 and J is TRBJ2-5; 7 bases align to TRBD1. This clonotype was sampled from a human donor in good health. The CDR3 sequence is CASRTTGEETQYF. In nucleotides, the CDR3 is TGTGCCAGCAGAACCACAGGGGAAGAGACCCAGTACTTC.